In this sample, the clone carrying this T cell receptor beta chain turned up many times. Its antigen remains unknown. The germline gives CDR1 MGHRA, CDR2 YSYEKL. The CDR3 runs to 17 residues. With V trimmed by 3 bases and J by 8 bases, 13 bases remained unmatched. This entry comes from a study of CD8 T cells in ankylosing spondylitis. Study-level results: Matched synovial fluid from ankylosing spondylitis patients was reported to be enriched for disease-linked clones. Disease-linked clones proved CD8+ and comparatively uncommon in peripheral blood. Several of the motif variants were reported before in synovial fluid and blood from reactive arthritis.

Using its own MiXCR run on the 5' RACE reads, TCRdb lists one record per CDR3 protein. This table holds some 130,000 distinct CDR3 sequences, around 7.9% found once. This rearrangement joins TRBV4-1 to TRBJ2-1; 10 nucleotides align to TRBD1. The receptor's source is a female donor with ankylosing spondylitis or in good health (not recorded which). The sample taken for sequencing was blood, either unsorted or a sorted T cell fraction (not recorded which). The CDR3 DNA follows: TGCGCCAGCAGCCAGACGGGGACAGGGGATGGTAGGGATGAGCAGTTCTTC. Encoded protein: CASSQTGTGDGRDEQFF.